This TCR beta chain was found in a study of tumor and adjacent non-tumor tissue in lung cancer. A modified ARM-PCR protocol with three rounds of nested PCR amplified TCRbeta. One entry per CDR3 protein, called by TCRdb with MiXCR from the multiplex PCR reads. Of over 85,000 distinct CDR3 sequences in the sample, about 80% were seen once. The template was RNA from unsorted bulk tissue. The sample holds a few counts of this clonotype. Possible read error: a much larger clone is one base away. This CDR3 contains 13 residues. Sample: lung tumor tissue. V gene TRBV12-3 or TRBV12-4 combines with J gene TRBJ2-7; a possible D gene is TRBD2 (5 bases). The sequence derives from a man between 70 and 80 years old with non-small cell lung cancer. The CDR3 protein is CTSSRGLSYEQYF. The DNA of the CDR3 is TGTACCAGCAGCCGGGGATTGTCCTACGAGCAGTACTTC.